This entry is about one TCR beta chain. The CDR3 is made up of 12 amino acids. Germline assignment: CDR1 MNHEY and CDR2 SVGAGI. V was clipped by 6 bases and J by 1 base, with 5 bases between them. The data originate from a study of control samples from healthy donors and cancer patients. TCRdb's table, derived via immunoSEQ multiplex PCR, lists solely in-frame clones and lacks some. The table includes 100,000 to 120,000 clones, over 75% detected once. This clonotype was sampled from a woman between 55 and 75 years old with lung cancer. The sample comprised PBMCs. This sequence joins TRBV6-5 and TRBJ2-3; D ambiguous. DNA for the CDR3: TGTGCCAGCAGGGAGCGCACAGATACGCAGTATTTT. Translation: CASRERTDTQYF.